This TCR beta chain was captured in a study of early T cells in non-severe SARS-CoV-2 infection. Looking at the study overall: The authors sequenced bulk RNA from unsorted whole blood, leaving chains unpaired.

Germline loops: CDR1 WSHSY, CDR2 SAAADI. V shed 0 bases and J shed 10 bases, with 10 bases lying between them. The CDR3 runs 13 residues. In its sample, this clonotype was seen many times. Individual cDNA molecules were tagged with unique molecular identifiers. TCRdb reprocessed the 5' RACE reads via MiXCR and lists one record per CDR3 protein. This sample carries some 19,000 distinct CDR3 sequences, around 4.4% of them seen once, and the ten largest clones take around 7.3%. This chain joins TRBV10-2 and TRBJ2-1, with no clear D. Sequences were obtained from whole blood. This TCR derives from an adult who was a healthcare worker with PCR-confirmed SARS-CoV-2 infection or an uninfected control (not recorded which). The CDR3, as DNA: TGCGCCAGCAGTGAGTCCACGGCTCGGGAGCAGTTCTTC. Amino acids: CASSESTAREQFF.